Detailed here is one TCR beta chain. The entry originates in a study of blood T cell repertoires in COVID-19. Clones were sequenced by immunoSEQ multiplex PCR, and TCRdb holds only the in-frame ones, with some missing. Of 400,000 or so clones in the sample, roughly 91% are singletons; the top ten hold 0.6%. From germline, CDR1 is SGHTA and CDR2 FQGTGA. Trimming took off 6 bases at V and 0 bases at J, with 12 bases between the two ends. The CDR3 is 15 residues long. J is TRBJ2-1 and V is TRBV7-3; D gene ambiguous. The sequence was collected from a man between 18 and 29 years old who had recovered from COVID-19. Material: PBMCs or T cells enriched from blood (not recorded which). CDR3 loop: CASSFGVSSYNEQFF. In nucleotides, the CDR3 is TGTGCCAGCAGTTTCGGAGTGAGCTCCTACAATGAGCAGTTCTTC.